A selection of T cell receptor beta chains follows, all from one sample in a study of shared clonotypes between healthy human individuals. Sequencing used immunoSEQ multiplex PCR; TCRdb keeps in-frame clones, though not all of them. Of more than 2 million clones in the sample, around 95% were seen once. Sequencing input: naive CD4+ T cells sorted from blood. These TCRs come from a man younger than 30 in good health. Each CDR3 is given with its conserved first and last residue. Each record gives: V gene, clone size, D gene, J gene, CDR3 DNA, CDR3 protein. D genes are given only for firm matches. A row's size may be missing; if present it is once, few, many or a size class.

>TRBV6-5|once|-|TRBJ1-4
TGTGCCAGCAGTTACTCCCCAGGGGATGAAAAACTGTTTTTT
CASSYSPGDEKLFF
>TRBV20-1|-|-|TRBJ1-1
TGCAGTGCGGCTGAAGCTTTCTTT
CSAAEAFF
>TRBV9|once|-|TRBJ2-2
TGTGCCAGCAGCGTAGACTACCAAACCGGGGAGCTGTTTTTT
CASSVDYQTGELFF
>TRBV4-1|-|-|TRBJ1-4
TGCGCCAGCAGCCCAGGTCTCGTGGCTAATGAAAAACTGTTTTTT
CASSPGLVANEKLFF
>TRBV19|-|-|TRBJ1-1
TGTGCCAGTAGTATGGGGGGCTTCAAATCGGCTTTCTTT
CASSMGGFKSAFF
>TRBV2|-|-|TRBJ2-3
TGTGCCAGCAGTCTTACAGGGAGCGGTACAGATACGCAGTATTTT
CASSLTGSGTDTQYF
>TRBV5-1|-|TRBD2|TRBJ2-3
TGCGCCAGCAGCTTAGCGGGAGTCGGAGATACGCAGTATTTT
CASSLAGVGDTQYF
>TRBV28|few|TRBD1|TRBJ1-6
TGTGCCAGCAGCCCCGGGACAGGGAATTCACCCCTCCACTTT
CASSPGTGNSPLHF
>TRBV19|-|-|TRBJ2-4
TGTGCCAGTAGTATCCAGGGGAACATTCAGTACTTC
CASSIQGNIQYF
>TRBV30|-|-|TRBJ1-1
TGTGCCTGGATGGGGGGGGTAGGCGCTTTCTTT
CAWMGGVGAFF
>TRBV4-1|-|TRBD1|TRBJ2-5
TGCGCCAGCAGCCGATTAGCCGGGACAGGGCAGAGGTTAGAGACCCAGTACTTC
CASSRLAGTGQRLETQYF
>TRBV5-1|-|-|TRBJ2-6
TGCGCCAGCAGCTGGACCAGCTCTGGGGCCAACGTCCTGACTTTC
CASSWTSSGANVLTF
>TRBV2|-|-|TRBJ2-3
TGTGCCAGAGCCCTTGGACAGACTAGCACAGATACGCAGTATTTT
CARALGQTSTDTQYF
>TRBV29-1|-|-|TRBJ1-2
TGCAGCGTTGAAGACAAGGGACGGGGGTATGGCTACACCTTC
CSVEDKGRGYGYTF
>TRBV15|once|-|TRBJ2-5
TGTGCCACCAGCAACCAAGAGACCCAGTACTTC
CATSNQETQYF
>TRBV28|-|-|TRBJ1-1
TGTGCCAGCAGTTCCCCACAGCTCCCTGAAGCTTTCTTT
CASSSPQLPEAFF
>TRBV11-3|-|-|TRBJ2-7
TGTGCCAGCATAACACCTTGGGAAGCCTCGCAGTACTTC
CASITPWEASQYF
>TRBV4-3|-|-|TRBJ2-5
TGCGCCAGCAGCCAAGCTATGGGCCGGGAGACCCAGTACTTC
CASSQAMGRETQYF
>TRBV2|-|TRBD1|TRBJ2-2
TGTGCCAGCAGTGAATTGGGGACAGCTTACACCGGGGAGCTGTTTTTT
CASSELGTAYTGELFF
>TRBV28|-|TRBD2|TRBJ2-1
TGTGCCAGCAGTTTTAGCGGGGCCCGACTATTTGAGCAGTTCTTC
CASSFSGARLFEQFF
>TRBV7-6|-|TRBD1|TRBJ1-4
TGTGCCAGCAGCTTAGGGACAGGTCGGGGCACTAATGAAAAACTGTTTTTT
CASSLGTGRGTNEKLFF
>TRBV6-1|-|-|TRBJ2-2
TGTGCCAGCAGCCTACAGGGGGAGGGCACCGGGGAGCTGTTTTTT
CASSLQGEGTGELFF
>TRBV10-1|-|TRBD1|TRBJ2-1
TGCGCCAGCAGTGAGTCGAGGCCCGACAGGGCGATTGGAAATGAGCAGTTCTTC
CASSESRPDRAIGNEQFF
>TRBV7-8|-|-|TRBJ2-7
TGTGCCAGCAGCTTAGGTGGAGGAGGCGGCCCGCCGTACTTC
CASSLGGGGGPPYF
>TRBV5-6|-|-|TRBJ1-1
TGTGCCAGCAGCGCGGACTTCGACAACACTGAAGCTTTCTTT
CASSADFDNTEAFF
>TRBV28|-|-|TRBJ2-5
TGTGCCAGCAGAGAAAATCGGGGCTCTGTAGAGACCCAGTACTTC
CASRENRGSVETQYF
>TRBV30|-|TRBD2|TRBJ2-5
TGTGCCATAGTACGGACTAGCAGAGAGACCCAGTACTTC
CAIVRTSRETQYF
>TRBV5-4|-|TRBD1|TRBJ1-4
TGTGCCAGCAGTTTTCAGGGGGCACATAATGAAAAACTGTTTTTT
CASSFQGAHNEKLFF
>TRBV28|-|TRBD1|TRBJ2-7
TGTGCCAGCAGTACGCCGGGACAGACCTACGAGCAGTACTTC
CASSTPGQTYEQYF
>TRBV6-6|-|TRBD2|TRBJ2-5
TGTGCCAGCAGTTACTATCGGACTAGCGGGGGGCAGACCCAGTACTTC
CASSYYRTSGGQTQYF
>TRBV7-8|-|TRBD1|TRBJ1-2
TGTGCCAGCAGCTTGGGGGACAGAGATTACTATGGCTACACCTTC
CASSLGDRDYYGYTF
>TRBV18|-|TRBD2|TRBJ2-7
TGTGCCAGCTCACCGCCCAGCGCGGGGGATTACGAGCAGTACTTC
CASSPPSAGDYEQYF
>TRBV5-1|-|-|TRBJ2-2
TGCGCCAGCAGCGGGGGCCCCGGCACCGGGGAGCTGTTTTTT
CASSGGPGTGELFF
>TRBV5-1|once|TRBD1|TRBJ2-7
TGCGCCAGCAGCTCATCGGGACAGTCCTACGAGCAGTACTTC
CASSSSGQSYEQYF
>TRBV28|-|-|TRBJ2-7
TGTGCCAGCACCGGGGGGCGGGGAAGATACGAGCAGTACTTC
CASTGGRGRYEQYF
>TRBV10-3|-|-|TRBJ1-1
TGTGCCATCAGTGCGGAGGGTATTGACACTGAAGCTTTCTTT
CAISAEGIDTEAFF
>TRBV10-1|-|TRBD2|TRBJ2-3
TGCGCCAGCAGTGAGCCCGGGACTAGCGGGGGGGCGGATACGCAGTATTTT
CASSEPGTSGGADTQYF
>TRBV18|-|-|TRBJ2-1
TGTGCCAGCTCACCACCATACCCTGCCTACAATGAGCAGTTCTTC
CASSPPYPAYNEQFF
>TRBV10-3|-|-|TRBJ2-5
TGTGCCATCAGTGGTAGCGGTCAAGAGACCCAGTACTTC
CAISGSGQETQYF
>TRBV18|-|-|TRBJ1-4
TGTGCCAGCTCACCCGATTCTGGGGCTTCGAATGAAAAACTGTTTTTT
CASSPDSGASNEKLFF
>TRBV9|-|-|TRBJ1-4
TGTGCCAGCAGCGTAACGGGGGGTAATGAAAAACTGTTTTTT
CASSVTGGNEKLFF
>TRBV6-1|-|-|TRBJ2-7
TGTGCCAGCAGTCGACTAGGCGAGCAGTACTTC
CASSRLGEQYF
>TRBV6-5|-|-|TRBJ2-5
TGTGCCAGCAGTTACGGGGAGACCCAGTACTTC
CASSYGETQYF
>TRBV19|few|TRBD1|TRBJ2-4
TGTGCCAGTAAGGGGACAGTGCTAGCCAAAAACATTCAGTACTTC
CASKGTVLAKNIQYF
>TRBV30|-|TRBD2|TRBJ2-5
TGTGCCTGGAGTCGTAGCGGGGAGACCCAGTACTTC
CAWSRSGETQYF
>TRBV2|-|-|TRBJ2-2
TGTGCCAGCCGGAGGACTCCGAACACCGGGGAGCTGTTTTTT
CASRRTPNTGELFF
>TRBV7-2|once|TRBD2|TRBJ2-3
TGTGCCAGCAGCTTAGCTAGCGGGGGCACAGATACGCAGTATTTT
CASSLASGGTDTQYF
>TRBV27|-|-|TRBJ1-1
TGTGCCAGCAGTTTAAGACCTAACACTGAAGCTTTCTTT
CASSLRPNTEAFF